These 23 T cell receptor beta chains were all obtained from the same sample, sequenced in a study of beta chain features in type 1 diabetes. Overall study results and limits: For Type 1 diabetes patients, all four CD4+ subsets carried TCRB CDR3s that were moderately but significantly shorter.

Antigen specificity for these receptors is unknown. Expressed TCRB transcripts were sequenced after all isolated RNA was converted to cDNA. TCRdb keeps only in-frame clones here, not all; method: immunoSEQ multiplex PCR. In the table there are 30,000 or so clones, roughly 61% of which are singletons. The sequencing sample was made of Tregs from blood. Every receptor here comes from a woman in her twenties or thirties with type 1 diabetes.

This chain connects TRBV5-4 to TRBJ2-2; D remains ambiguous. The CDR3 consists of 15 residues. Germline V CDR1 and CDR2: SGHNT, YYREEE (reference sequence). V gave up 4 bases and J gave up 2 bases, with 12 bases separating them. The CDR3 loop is CASSATSRNTGELFF. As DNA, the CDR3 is TGTGCCAGCAGCGCGACTTCACGAAACACCGGGGAGCTGTTTTTT.

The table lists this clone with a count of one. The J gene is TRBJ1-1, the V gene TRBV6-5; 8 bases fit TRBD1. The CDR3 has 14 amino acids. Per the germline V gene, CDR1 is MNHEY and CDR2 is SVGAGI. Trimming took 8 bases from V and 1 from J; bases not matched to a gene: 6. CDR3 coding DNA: TGTGCCAGCGGACGGACAGGGAGGAACACTGAAGCTTTCTTT. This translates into CASGRTGRNTEAFF.

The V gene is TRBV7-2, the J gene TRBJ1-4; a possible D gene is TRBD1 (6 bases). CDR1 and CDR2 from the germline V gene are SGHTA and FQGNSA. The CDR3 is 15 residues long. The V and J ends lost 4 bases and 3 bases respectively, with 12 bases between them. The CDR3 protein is CASSWWTAPNEKLFF. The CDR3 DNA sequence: TGTGCCAGCAGCTGGTGGACAGCTCCTAATGAAAAACTGTTTTTT.

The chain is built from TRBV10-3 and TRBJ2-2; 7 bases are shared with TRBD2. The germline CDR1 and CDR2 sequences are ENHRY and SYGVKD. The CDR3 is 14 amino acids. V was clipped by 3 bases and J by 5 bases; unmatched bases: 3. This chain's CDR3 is CAISEVRETGELFF. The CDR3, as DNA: TGTGCCATCAGTGAAGTGCGGGAGACCGGGGAGCTGTTTTTT.

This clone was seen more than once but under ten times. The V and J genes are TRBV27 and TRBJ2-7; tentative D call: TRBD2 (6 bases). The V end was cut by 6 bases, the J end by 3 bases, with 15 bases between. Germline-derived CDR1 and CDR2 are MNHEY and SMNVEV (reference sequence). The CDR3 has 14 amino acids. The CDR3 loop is CASSSARGGYEQYF. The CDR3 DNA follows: TGTGCCAGCAGCTCGGCGCGGGGTGGCTACGAGCAGTACTTC.

CDR3 coding DNA: TGTGCCAGCAGATCCACCGGGACAGGCAACTATGGCTACACCTTC. Protein product: CASRSTGTGNYGYTF. The V call is TRBV6-5, the J call TRBJ1-2, with 8 positions matching TRBD1. V gave up 6 bases and J gave up 2 bases; unmatched junction bases: 8. Germline V gene lookup returns CDR1 MNHEY and CDR2 SVGAGI. This CDR3 is built from 15 residues.

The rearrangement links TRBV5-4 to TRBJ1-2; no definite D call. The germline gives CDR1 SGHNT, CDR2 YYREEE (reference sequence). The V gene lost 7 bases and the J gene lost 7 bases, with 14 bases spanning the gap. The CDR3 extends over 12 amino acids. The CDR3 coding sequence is TGTGCCAGCGGGAGAGGTGCAGTTGGCTACACCTTC. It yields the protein CASGRGAVGYTF. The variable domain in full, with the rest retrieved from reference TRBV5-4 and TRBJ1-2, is ETGVTQSPTHLIKTRGQQVTLRCSSQSGHNTVSWYQQALGQGPQFIFQYYREEENGRGNFPPRFSGLQFPNYSSELNVNALELDDSALYLCASGRGAVGYTFGSGTRLTVV.

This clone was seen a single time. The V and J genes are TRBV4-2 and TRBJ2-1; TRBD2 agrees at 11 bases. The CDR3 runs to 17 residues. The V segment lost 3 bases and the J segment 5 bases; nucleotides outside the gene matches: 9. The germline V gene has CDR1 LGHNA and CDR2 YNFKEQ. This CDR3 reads CASSQAGTSGADNEQFF. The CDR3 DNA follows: TGTGCCAGCAGCCAGGCCGGGACTAGCGGAGCCGACAATGAGCAGTTCTTC.

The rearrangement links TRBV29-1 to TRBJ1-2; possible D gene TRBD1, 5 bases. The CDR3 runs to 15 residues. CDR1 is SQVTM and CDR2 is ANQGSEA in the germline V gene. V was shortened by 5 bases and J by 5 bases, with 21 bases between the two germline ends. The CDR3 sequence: CSVRTIDGGMYGYTF. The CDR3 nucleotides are TGCAGCGTTAGGACGATTGACGGGGGAATGTATGGCTACACCTTC.

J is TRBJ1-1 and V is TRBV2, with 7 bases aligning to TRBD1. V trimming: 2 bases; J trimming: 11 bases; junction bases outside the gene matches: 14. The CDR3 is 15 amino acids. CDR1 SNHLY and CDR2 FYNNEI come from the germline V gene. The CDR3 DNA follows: TGTGCCAGCAGTGAAATATTAGGGGGCTTTAACTCGGCTTTCTTT. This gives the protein CASSEILGGFNSAFF.

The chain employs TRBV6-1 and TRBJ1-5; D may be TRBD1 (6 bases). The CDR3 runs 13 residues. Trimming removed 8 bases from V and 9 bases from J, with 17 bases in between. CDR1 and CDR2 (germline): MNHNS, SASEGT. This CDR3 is CASGDRIALPQHF. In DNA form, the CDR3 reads TGTGCCAGCGGCGACAGGATTGCTCTGCCCCAGCATTTT.

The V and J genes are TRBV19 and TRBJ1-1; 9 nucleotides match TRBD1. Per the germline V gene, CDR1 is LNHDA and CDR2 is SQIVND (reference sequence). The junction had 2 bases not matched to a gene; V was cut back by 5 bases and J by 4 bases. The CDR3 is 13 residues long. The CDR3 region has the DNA TGTGCCAGTAGTCTGACAGGGGGCACTGAAGCTTTCTTT. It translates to CASSLTGGTEAFF.

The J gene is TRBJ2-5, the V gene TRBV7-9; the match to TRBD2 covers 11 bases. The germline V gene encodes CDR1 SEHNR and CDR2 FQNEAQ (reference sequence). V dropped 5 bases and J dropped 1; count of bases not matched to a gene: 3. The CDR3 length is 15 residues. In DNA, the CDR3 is TGTGCCAGCAGCCTAGGACTAGCGGGCCAAGAGACCCAGTACTTC. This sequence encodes CASSLGLAGQETQYF.

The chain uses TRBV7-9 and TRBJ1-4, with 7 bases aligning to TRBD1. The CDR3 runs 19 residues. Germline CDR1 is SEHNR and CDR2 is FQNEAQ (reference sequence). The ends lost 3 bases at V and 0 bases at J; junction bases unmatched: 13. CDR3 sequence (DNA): TGTGCCAGCAGCTTGCCTACCGGGACAGCCCCAGCAACTAATGAAAAACTGTTTTTT. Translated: CASSLPTGTAPATNEKLFF.

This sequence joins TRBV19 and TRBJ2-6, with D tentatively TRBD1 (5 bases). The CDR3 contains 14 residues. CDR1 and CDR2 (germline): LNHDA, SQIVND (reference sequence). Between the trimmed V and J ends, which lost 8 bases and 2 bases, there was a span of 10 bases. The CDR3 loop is CASDNRPGANVLTF. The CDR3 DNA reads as TGTGCCAGTGACAACAGGCCTGGGGCCAACGTCCTGACTTTC.

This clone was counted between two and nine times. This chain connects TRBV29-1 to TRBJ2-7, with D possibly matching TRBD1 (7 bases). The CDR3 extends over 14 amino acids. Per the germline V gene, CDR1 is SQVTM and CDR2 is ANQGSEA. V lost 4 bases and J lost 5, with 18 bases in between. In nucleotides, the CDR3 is TGCAGCGTTGTAGACAGGGAGGATTGGAACGAGCAGTACTTC. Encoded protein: CSVVDREDWNEQYF.

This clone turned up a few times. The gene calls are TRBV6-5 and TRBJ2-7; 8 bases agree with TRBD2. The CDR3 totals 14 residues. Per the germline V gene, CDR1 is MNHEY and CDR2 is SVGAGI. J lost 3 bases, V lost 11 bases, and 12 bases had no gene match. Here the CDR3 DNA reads TGTGCCGGGGGCCGGACTAGCATAAGCTACGAGCAGTACTTC. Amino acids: CAGGRTSISYEQYF.

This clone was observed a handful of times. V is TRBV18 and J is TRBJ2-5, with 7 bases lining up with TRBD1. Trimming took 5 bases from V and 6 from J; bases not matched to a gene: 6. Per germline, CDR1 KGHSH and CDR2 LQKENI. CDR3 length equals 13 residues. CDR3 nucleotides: TGTGCCAGCTCATCCGACAGGGCTAAGACCCAGTACTTC. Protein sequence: CASSSDRAKTQYF. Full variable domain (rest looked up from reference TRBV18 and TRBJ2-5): NAGVMQNPRHLVRRRGQEARLRCSPMKGHSHVYWYRQLPEEGLKFMVYLQKENIIDESGMPKERFSAEFPKEGPSILRIQQVVRGDSAAYFCASSSDRAKTQYFGPGTRLLVL.

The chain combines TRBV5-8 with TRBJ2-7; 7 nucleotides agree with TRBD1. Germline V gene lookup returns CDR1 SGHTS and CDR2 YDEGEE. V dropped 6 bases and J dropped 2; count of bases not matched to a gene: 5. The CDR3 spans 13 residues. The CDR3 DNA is TGTGCCAGCACCTACAGGGGAACCTACGAGCAGTACTTC. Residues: CASTYRGTYEQYF.

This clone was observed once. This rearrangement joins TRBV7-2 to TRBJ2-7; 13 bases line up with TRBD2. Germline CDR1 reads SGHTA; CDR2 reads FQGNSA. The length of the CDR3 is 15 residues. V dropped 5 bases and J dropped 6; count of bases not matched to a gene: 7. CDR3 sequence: CASSRPTSGRSEQYF. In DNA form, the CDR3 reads TGTGCCAGCAGCCGCCCGACTAGCGGGAGGTCCGAGCAGTACTTC.

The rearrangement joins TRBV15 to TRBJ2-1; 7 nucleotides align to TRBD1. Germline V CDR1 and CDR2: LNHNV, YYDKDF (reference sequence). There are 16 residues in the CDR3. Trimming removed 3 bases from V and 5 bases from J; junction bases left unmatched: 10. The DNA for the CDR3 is TGTGCCACCAGCAGGGGAATAACAGGGGCCAACAATGAGCAGTTCTTC. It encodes CATSRGITGANNEQFF.

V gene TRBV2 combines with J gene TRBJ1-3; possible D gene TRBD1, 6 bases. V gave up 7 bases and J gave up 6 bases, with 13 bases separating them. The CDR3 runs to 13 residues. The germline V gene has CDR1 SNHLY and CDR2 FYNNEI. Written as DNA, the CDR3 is TGTGCCAGCACGGTTCAGGGGTCAAACACCATATATTTT. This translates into CASTVQGSNTIYF.

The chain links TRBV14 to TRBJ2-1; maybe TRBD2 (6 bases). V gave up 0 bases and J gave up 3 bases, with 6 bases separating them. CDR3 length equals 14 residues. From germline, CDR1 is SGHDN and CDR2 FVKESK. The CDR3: CASSQDGSYNEQFF. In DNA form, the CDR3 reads TGTGCCAGCAGCCAAGACGGGAGCTACAATGAGCAGTTCTTC.